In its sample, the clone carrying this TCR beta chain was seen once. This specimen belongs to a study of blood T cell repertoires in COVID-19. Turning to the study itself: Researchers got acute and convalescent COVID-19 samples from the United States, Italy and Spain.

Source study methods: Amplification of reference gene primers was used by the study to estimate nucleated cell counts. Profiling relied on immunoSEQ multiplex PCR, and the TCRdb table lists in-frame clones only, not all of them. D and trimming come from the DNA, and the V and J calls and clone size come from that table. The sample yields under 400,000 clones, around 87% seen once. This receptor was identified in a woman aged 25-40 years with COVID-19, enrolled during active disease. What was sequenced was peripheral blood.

CDR3: CASSSSSGELFF. DNA for the CDR3: TGTGCCAGCAGTTCTAGCAGCGGGGAGCTGTTTTTT. The genes are TRBV12-3 or TRBV12-4 and TRBJ2-2, with a weak D call TRBD2 (5 bases). CDR3 length: 12 residues. The V end was cut by 4 bases, the J end by 7 bases, with 7 bases between.